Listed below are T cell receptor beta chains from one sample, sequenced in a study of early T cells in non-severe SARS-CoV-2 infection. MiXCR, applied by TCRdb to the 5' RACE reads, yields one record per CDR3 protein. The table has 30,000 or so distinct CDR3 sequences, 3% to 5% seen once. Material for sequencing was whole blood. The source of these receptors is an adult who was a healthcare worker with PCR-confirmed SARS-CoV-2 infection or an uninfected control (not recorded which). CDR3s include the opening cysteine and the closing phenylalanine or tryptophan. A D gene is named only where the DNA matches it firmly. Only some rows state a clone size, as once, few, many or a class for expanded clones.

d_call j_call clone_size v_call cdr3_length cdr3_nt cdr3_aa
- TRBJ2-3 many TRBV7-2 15 TGTGCCAGCACCCCCGGCCTCCGACCCACAGATACGCAGTATTTT CASTPGLRPTDTQYF
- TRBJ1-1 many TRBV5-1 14 TGCGCCAGCAGCCGGGGGGACGGTAACACTGAAGCTTTCTTT CASSRGDGNTEAFF
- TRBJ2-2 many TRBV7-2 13 TGTGCCAGCAGCTTACCCGTTGCCGGGGAGCTGTTTTTT CASSLPVAGELFF
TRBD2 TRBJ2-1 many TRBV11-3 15 TGTGCCAGCAGCTATGGACTAGCGGGTAACAATGAGCAGTTCTTC CASSYGLAGNNEQFF
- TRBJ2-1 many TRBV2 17 TGTGCCAGCAGTGAAGCGCGGGGGCTAGCGGCCTACAATGAGCAGTTCTTC CASSEARGLAAYNEQFF
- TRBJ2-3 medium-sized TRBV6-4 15 TGTGCCAGCAGTGCTGGTGAAGCTAGCACAGATACGCAGTATTTT CASSAGEASTDTQYF
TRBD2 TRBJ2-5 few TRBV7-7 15 TGTGCCAGCAGCTTAGGTCTAGCGGGAGTAGGAACCCAGTACTTC CASSLGLAGVGTQYF
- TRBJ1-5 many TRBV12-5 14 TGTGCTAGTGGTTCGACAGGTAGCAATCAGCCCCAGCATTTT CASGSTGSNQPQHF
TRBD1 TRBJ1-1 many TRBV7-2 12 TGTGCCAGCAGCGCAGGGGGCCACGAAGCTTTCTTT CASSAGGHEAFF
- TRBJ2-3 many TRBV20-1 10 TGCAGTGCTAAGGACGGTACGCAGTATTTT CSAKDGTQYF
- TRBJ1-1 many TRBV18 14 TGTGCCAGCTCACCGGACCGAATGAACACTGAAGCTTTCTTT CASSPDRMNTEAFF
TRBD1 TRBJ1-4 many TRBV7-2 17 TGTGCCAGCAGCTTAGACCCCGACAGGGGGCGCGGTGAAAAACTGTTTTTT CASSLDPDRGRGEKLFF
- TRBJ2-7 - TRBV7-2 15 TGTGCCAGCTCTCCTAGGAGGGTCCCCAAAAACGAGCAGTACTTC CASSPRRVPKNEQYF
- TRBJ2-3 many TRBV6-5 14 TGTGCCAGCAATACAAGGGGGGGCACAGATACGCAGTATTTT CASNTRGGTDTQYF
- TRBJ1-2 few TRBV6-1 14 TGTGCCAGCAGTGAAGCAGGGGCTAACTATGGCTACACCTTC CASSEAGANYGYTF
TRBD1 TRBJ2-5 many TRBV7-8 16 TGTGCCAGCACCCGAGTTTTAAGGGGGCAAAAAGAGACCCAGTACTTC CASTRVLRGQKETQYF
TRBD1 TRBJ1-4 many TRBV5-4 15 TGTGCCAGCAGCCTCCCGGGACAGCGTAATGAAAAACTGTTTTTT CASSLPGQRNEKLFF
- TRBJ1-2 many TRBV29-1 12 TGCAGCGTGGATGAGGGACTCTATGGCTACACCTTC CSVDEGLYGYTF
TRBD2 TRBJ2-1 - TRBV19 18 TGTGCCAGTAGTATAACTAGCGGGGGGACCCACTCCTACAATGAGCAGTTCTTC CASSITSGGTHSYNEQFF
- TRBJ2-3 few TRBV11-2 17 TGTGCCAGCAGCTTCCGCCGGGGCGCGAGGGGCACAGATACGCAGTATTTT CASSFRRGARGTDTQYF
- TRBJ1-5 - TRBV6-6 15 TGTGCCAGCAGTTACTCGGCGGGGTTGGATCAGCCCCAGCATTTT CASSYSAGLDQPQHF
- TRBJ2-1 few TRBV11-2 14 TGTGCCAGCAGCAATGGGAGCTCCTACAATGAGCAGTTCTTC CASSNGSSYNEQFF
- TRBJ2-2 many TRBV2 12 TGTGCCAGCAGTGAACGGGGCAGGGAGCTGTTTTTT CASSERGRELFF
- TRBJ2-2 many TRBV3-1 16 TGTGCCAGCAGCCAAGAACCCCGGGTCGGGGCCGGGGAGCTGTTTTTT CASSQEPRVGAGELFF
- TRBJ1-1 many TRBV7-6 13 TGTGCCAGCAGCTTAAACGAAGACACTGAAGCTTTCTTT CASSLNEDTEAFF
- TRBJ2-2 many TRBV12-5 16 TGTGCTAGTGGTTTGGTAGGGGCCCCGCGGCCCGGGGAGCTGTTTTTT CASGLVGAPRPGELFF
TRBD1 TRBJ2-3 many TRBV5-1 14 TGCGCCAGCAGCCTACAGGGGTACACAGATACGCAGTATTTT CASSLQGYTDTQYF
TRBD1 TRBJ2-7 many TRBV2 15 TGTGCCAGCAGTCCGGGACAGGGGGCTTTGTACGAGCAGTACTTC CASSPGQGALYEQYF
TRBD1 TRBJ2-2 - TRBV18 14 TGTGCCAGCTCACCCCAGGGGGTGACCGGGGAGCTGTTTTTT CASSPQGVTGELFF
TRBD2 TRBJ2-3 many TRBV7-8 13 TGTGCCAGCGGCTCGGGAGGTGGGGATACGCAGTATTTT CASGSGGGDTQYF
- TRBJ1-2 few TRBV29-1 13 TGCAGCGTTGAGGCTGACAGATACTATGGCTACACCTTC CSVEADRYYGYTF
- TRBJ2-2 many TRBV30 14 TGTGCCTGGGTGGGAAGGTTTTTGGCCGGGGAGCTGTTTTTT CAWVGRFLAGELFF
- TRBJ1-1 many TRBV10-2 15 TGCGCCAGCAGTTCAAGTGGACGGAGGGGGACTGAAGCTTTCTTT CASSSSGRRGTEAFF
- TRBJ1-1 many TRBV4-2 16 TGTGCCAGCAGCCAAGAACGGACTAGAGTACGCACTGAAGCTTTCTTT CASSQERTRVRTEAFF
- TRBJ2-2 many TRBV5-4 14 TGTGCCAGCAGCTTTACTAGAGGTACCGGGGAGCTGTTTTTT CASSFTRGTGELFF
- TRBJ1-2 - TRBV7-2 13 TGTGCCAGCAGCTTACAGGGTTATTATGGCTACACCTTC CASSLQGYYGYTF
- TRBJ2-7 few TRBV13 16 TGTGCCAGCAGCTCCGGTGGGAGGGACAGCTCCTACGAGCAGTACTTC CASSSGGRDSSYEQYF
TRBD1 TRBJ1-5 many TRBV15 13 TGTGCCACCGGACCGACAGGGAGACAGCCCCAGCATTTT CATGPTGRQPQHF
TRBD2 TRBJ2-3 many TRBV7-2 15 TGTGCCAGCAGCCGTCTAGCGGGGGGTTCGGATACGCAGTATTTT CASSRLAGGSDTQYF
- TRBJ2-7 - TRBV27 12 TGTGCCAGCAGAAGGGGTACCTACGAGCAGTACTTC CASRRGTYEQYF
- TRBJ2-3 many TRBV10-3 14 TGTGCCATCAGGCCAGCGGGTAGCACAGATACGCAGTATTTT CAIRPAGSTDTQYF
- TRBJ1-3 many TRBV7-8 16 TGTGCCAGCAGCTTAGCGAGCAGGGGCTCTGAAAACACCATATATTTT CASSLASRGSENTIYF
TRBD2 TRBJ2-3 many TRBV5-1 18 TGCGCCAGCAGCTTGGGCCCTAGCGGGGGGATAAAAGCAGATACGCAGTATTTT CASSLGPSGGIKADTQYF
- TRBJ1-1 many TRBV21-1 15 TGTGCCAGCAGCAATTGGGACAGGGGCCGTTTTGAAGCTTTCTTT CASSNWDRGRFEAFF
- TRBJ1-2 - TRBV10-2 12 TGCGCCAGCCGGGGGTTCGGATATGGCTACACCTTC CASRGFGYGYTF
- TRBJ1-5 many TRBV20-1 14 TGCAGTGCTAGGGCACAGGGTGGCAATCAGCCCCAGCATTTT CSARAQGGNQPQHF
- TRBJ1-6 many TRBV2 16 TGTGCCAGCAAGGGAGACGGGAGCTCCTATAATTCACCCCTCCACTTT CASKGDGSSYNSPLHF
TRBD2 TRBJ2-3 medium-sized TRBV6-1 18 TGTGCCAGCAGTGAATGGGGGACTAGCGGGACCCGTGCTGATACGCAGTATTTT CASSEWGTSGTRADTQYF
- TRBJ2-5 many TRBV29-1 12 TGCAGCGTTGAAGGGTATCAAGAGACCCAGTACTTC CSVEGYQETQYF
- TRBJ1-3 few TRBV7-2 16 TGTGCCAGCAGCTTAGCGTCGGGGCTTGGTGGAAACACCATATATTTT CASSLASGLGGNTIYF